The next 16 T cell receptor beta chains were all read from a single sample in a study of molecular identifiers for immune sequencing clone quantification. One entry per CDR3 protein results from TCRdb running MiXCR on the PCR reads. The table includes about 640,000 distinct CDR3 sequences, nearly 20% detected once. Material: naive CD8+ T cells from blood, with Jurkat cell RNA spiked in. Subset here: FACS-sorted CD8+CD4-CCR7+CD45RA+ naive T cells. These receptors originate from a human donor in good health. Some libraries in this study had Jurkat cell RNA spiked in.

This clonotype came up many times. This chain's CDR3 is CAWNRQGAHEQYF. The CDR3 nucleotides are TGTGCCTGGAATCGACAGGGGGCCCACGAGCAGTACTTC. The rearrangement uses TRBV30 and TRBJ2-7; 10 bases agree with TRBD1. Germline CDR1 GTSNPN, CDR2 SVGIG (reference sequence). CDR3 length: 13 amino acids. The junction had 5 bases not matched to a gene; V was cut back by 4 bases and J by 5 bases.

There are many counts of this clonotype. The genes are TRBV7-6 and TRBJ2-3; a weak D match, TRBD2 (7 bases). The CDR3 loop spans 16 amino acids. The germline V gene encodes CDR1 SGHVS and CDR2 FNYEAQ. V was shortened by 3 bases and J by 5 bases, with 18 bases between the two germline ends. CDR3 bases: TGTGCCAGCAGCTTCGGGCAGGGCGGGGGACAAGATACGCAGTATTTT. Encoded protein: CASSFGQGGGQDTQYF.

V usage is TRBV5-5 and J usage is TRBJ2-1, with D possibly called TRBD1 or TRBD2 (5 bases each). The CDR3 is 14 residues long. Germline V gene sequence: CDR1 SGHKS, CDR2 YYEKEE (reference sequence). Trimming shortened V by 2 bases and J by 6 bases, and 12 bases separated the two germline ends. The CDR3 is CASSFGAGTNEQFF. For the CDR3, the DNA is TGTGCCAGCAGCTTTGGGGCAGGGACCAATGAGCAGTTCTTC.

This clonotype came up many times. This CDR3 reads CASRTGTSGKSSYEQYF. In DNA form, the CDR3 reads TGTGCCAGCAGAACCGGGACTAGCGGGAAAAGCTCCTACGAGCAGTACTTC. The chain carries TRBV27 and TRBJ2-7; 13 positions agree with TRBD2. The CDR3 length is 17 residues. Germline loops: CDR1 MNHEY, CDR2 SMNVEV (reference sequence). V dropped 6 bases and J dropped 0; count of bases not matched to a gene: 8.

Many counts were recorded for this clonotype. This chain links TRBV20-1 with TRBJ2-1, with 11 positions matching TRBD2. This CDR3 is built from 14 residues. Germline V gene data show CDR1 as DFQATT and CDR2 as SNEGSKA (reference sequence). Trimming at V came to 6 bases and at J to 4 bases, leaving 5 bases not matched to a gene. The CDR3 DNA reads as TGCAGTGCATCACTAGCGGGAGCGTACAATGAGCAGTTCTTC. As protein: CSASLAGAYNEQFF.

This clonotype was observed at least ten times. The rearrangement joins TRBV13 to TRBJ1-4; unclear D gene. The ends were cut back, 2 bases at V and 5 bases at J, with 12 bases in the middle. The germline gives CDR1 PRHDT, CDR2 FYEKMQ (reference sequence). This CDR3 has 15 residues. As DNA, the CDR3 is TGTGCCAGCAGCTTAATGACCGCGGGAAATGAAAAACTGTTTTTT. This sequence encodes CASSLMTAGNEKLFF. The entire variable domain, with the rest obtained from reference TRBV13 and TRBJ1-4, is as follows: AAGVIQSPRHLIKEKRETATLKCYPIPRHDTVYWYQQGPGQDPQFLISFYEKMQSDKGSIPDRFSAQQFSDYHSELNMSSLELGDSALYFCASSLMTAGNEKLFFGSGTQLSVL.

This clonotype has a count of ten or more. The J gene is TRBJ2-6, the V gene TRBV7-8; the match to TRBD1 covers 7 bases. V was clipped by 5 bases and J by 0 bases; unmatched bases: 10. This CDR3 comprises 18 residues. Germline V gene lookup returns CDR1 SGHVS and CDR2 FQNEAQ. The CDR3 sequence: CASSTPGQISSGANVLTF. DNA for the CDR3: TGTGCCAGCAGCACTCCGGGACAGATTTCCTCTGGGGCCAACGTCCTGACTTTC. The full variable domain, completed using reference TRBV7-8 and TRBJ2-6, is GAGVSQSPRYKVAKRGQDVALRCDPISGHVSLFWYQQALGQGPEFLTYFQNEAQLDKSGLPSDRFFAERPEGSVSTLKIQRTQQEDSAVYLCASSTPGQISSGANVLTFGAGSRLTVL.

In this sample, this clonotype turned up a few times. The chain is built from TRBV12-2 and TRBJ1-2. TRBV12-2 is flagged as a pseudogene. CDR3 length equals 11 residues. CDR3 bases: TGTGCAAGTCGCGTAAGCTGTGGCTACACCTTC. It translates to CASRVSCGYTF.

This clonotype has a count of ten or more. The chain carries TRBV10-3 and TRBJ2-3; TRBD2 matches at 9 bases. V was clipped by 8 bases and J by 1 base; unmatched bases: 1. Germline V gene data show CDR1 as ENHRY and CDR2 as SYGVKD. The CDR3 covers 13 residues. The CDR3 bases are TGTGCCATCGGCGGGGGGGGCACAGATACGCAGTATTTT. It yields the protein CAIGGGGTDTQYF.

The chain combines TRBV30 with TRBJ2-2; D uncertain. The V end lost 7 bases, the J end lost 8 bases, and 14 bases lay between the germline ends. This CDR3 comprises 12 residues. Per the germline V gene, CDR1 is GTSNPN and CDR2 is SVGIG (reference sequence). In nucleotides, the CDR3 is TGTGCCTTTGGACCGACGGTTGGGGAGCTGTTTTTT. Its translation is CAFGPTVGELFF.

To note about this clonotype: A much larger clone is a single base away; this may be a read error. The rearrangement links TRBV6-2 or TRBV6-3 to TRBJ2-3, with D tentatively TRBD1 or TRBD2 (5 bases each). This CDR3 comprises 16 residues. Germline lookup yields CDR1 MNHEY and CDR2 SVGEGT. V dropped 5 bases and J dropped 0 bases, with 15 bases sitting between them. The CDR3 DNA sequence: TGTGCCAGCAGTACGGGACGGTCGCCAAGCACAGATACGCAGTATTTT. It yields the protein CASSTGRSPSTDTQYF.

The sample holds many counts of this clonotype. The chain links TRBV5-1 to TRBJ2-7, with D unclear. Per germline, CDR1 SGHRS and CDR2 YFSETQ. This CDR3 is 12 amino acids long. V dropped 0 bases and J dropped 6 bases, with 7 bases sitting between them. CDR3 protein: CASSLAGIEQYF. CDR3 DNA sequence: TGCGCCAGCAGCTTGGCTGGTATCGAGCAGTACTTC.

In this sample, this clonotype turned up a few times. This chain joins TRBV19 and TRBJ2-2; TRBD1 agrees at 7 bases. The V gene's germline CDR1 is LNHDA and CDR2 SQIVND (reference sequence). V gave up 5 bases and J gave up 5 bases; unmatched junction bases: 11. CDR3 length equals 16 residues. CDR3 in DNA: TGTGCCAGTAGTGTTGACAGGGTGTTAATGACCGGGGAGCTGTTTTTT. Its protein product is CASSVDRVLMTGELFF. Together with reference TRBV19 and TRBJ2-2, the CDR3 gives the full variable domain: DGGITQSPKYLFRKEGQNVTLSCEQNLNHDAMYWYRQDPGQGLRLIYYSQIVNDFQKGDIAEGYSVSREKKESFPLTVTSAQKNPTAFYLCASSVDRVLMTGELFFGEGSRLTVL.

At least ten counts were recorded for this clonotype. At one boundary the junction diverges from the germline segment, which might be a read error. CDR3 nucleotide sequence: TGTGCCAGCAGCTTAGGGACAGCGAACACTGAAGCTTTCTTT. Amino acid sequence: CASSLGTANTEAFF. The chain uses TRBV12-3 or TRBV12-4 and TRBJ1-1; 7 positions agree with TRBD1. The CDR3 sequence is 14 residues long.

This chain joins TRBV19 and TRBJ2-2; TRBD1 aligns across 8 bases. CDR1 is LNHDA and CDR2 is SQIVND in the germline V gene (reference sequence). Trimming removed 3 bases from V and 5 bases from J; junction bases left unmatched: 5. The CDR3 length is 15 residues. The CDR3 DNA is TGTGCCAGTAGTATCGGACAGGGTAGGACCGGGGAGCTGTTTTTT. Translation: CASSIGQGRTGELFF.

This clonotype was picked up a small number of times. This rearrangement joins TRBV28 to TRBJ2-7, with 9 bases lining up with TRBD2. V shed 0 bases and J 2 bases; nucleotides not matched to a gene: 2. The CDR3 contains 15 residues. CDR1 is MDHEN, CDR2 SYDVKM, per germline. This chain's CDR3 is CASSLWREGPYEQYF. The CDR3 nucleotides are TGTGCCAGCAGTTTATGGCGGGAGGGACCCTACGAGCAGTACTTC.